The rows below give T cell receptor beta chains drawn from one sample of a study of T cell responses to AZD1222 COVID-19 vaccine. Data came from immunoSEQ multiplex PCR; TCRdb stores just in-frame clones and leaves some out. The sample contains around 150,000 clones, about 90% of which appear only once. Sequenced material: peripheral blood, taken 28 days after the second dose of the MenACWY control vaccine. The origin of the receptors is an adult who received the MenACWY meningococcal vaccine as a control. CDR3s include the opening cysteine and the closing phenylalanine or tryptophan. D genes are given only for firm matches. Size is omitted from some rows. Given values are once, few, many or a class for expanded clones.

d_gene | abundance | j_gene | v_gene | CDR3nt | CDR3aa
NA | NA | TRBJ1-5 | TRBV6-4 | TGTGCCAGCAGTGAGGCAGGGGGCAATCAGCCCCAGCATTTT | CASSEAGGNQPQHF
NA | NA | TRBJ2-7 | TRBV6-5 | TGTGCCAGCACCGAAGGTCTGGGGTGGACCTACGAGCAGTACTTC | CASTEGLGWTYEQYF
NA | NA | TRBJ1-6 | TRBV5-1 | TGCGCCAGCAGCTTGTTTACCAGGGGTGGTAATTCACCCCTCCACTTT | CASSLFTRGGNSPLHF
TRBD2 | NA | TRBJ2-7 | TRBV5-1 | TGCGCCAGCAGCTCCGGGGGGGGATACGAGCAGTACTTC | CASSSGGGYEQYF
NA | NA | TRBJ2-7 | TRBV9 | TGTGCCAGCAGCGTAGATCATCGGACAGATCTCTCCGAGCAGTACTTC | CASSVDHRTDLSEQYF
NA | NA | TRBJ1-6 | TRBV7-6 | TGTGCCAGCAGCTTGATTAATTCACCCCTCCACTTT | CASSLINSPLHF
NA | NA | TRBJ2-7 | TRBV12-3/TRBV12-4 | TGTGCCAGCAGCCCATTCTCCTACGAGCAGTACTTC | CASSPFSYEQYF
NA | NA | TRBJ2-7 | TRBV7-5 | TGTGCCAGAAGCTTAATCTTAGGGGGGGCGTTGCTGTCCTACGAGCAGTACTTC | CARSLILGGALLSYEQYF
NA | NA | TRBJ2-2 | TRBV11-3 | TGTGCCAGCAGCTTAATAGCCGGGGAGCTGTTTTTT | CASSLIAGELFF
TRBD1 | NA | TRBJ1-6 | TRBV19 | TGTGCCAGTAGTACGAACGGACAGGGGGCTAATTCACCCCTCCACTTT | CASSTNGQGANSPLHF
NA | NA | TRBJ1-2 | TRBV6-5 | TGTGCCAGCAGTTACGAGAAGCAAGAGATTAGTGGCTACACCTTC | CASSYEKQEISGYTF
TRBD2 | NA | TRBJ2-1 | TRBV2 | TGTGCCAGCAGTGACCTTACTAGCGGGGGTAGTGAGCAGTTCTTC | CASSDLTSGGSEQFF
NA | NA | TRBJ1-1 | TRBV9 | TGTGCCAGCAGCGTAGAGGAGGGGATGGGAGCTTTCTTT | CASSVEEGMGAFF
TRBD2 | NA | TRBJ2-2 | TRBV6-5 | TGTGCCAGCAGTTATTCGGGACTAGCGGGTGGGGAGCTGTTTTTT | CASSYSGLAGGELFF
NA | NA | TRBJ1-5 | TRBV28 | TGTGCCAGCAGATGGGGCGCGGGCAATCAGCCCCAGCATTTT | CASRWGAGNQPQHF
NA | NA | TRBJ1-6 | TRBV12-3/TRBV12-4 | TGTGCCAGCAGTAATGGGGAATCTCGGAACCTCCACTTT | CASSNGESRNLHF
NA | NA | TRBJ2-5 | TRBV6-5 | TGTGCCAGCAGACCCCGAGGGGGGTGGGAGACCCAGTACTTC | CASRPRGGWETQYF
NA | once | TRBJ2-5 | TRBV5-1 | TGCGCCAGCAGCAGGGGACTGACTCAAGAGACCCAGTACTTC | CASSRGLTQETQYF
NA | NA | TRBJ2-7 | TRBV18 | TGTGCCAGCTCACCACCTGCAGGGGTAGGCGAGCAGTACTTC | CASSPPAGVGEQYF
NA | NA | TRBJ1-4 | TRBV4-3 | TGCGCCAGCAGCCAAGACAGGGTCTACGAAAAACTGTTTTTT | CASSQDRVYEKLFF
NA | NA | TRBJ1-2 | TRBV14 | TGTGCCAGCAGCCGGGCCCGGACAGCCTCATATGGCTACACCTTC | CASSRARTASYGYTF
NA | NA | TRBJ1-1 | TRBV9 | TGTGCCAGCAGCGTAGAGGTAGGGAGGTCCACTGAAGCTTTCTTT | CASSVEVGRSTEAFF
NA | NA | TRBJ2-7 | TRBV2 | TGTGCCAGCAGTGGAGAGGGGACCCGGGTTTCCTACGAGCAGTACTTC | CASSGEGTRVSYEQYF
TRBD1 | NA | TRBJ1-6 | TRBV25-1 | TGTGCCAGCAGTGAATATGGGGGACAGGGAGGTTCACCCCTCCACTTT | CASSEYGGQGGSPLHF
NA | NA | TRBJ2-7 | TRBV19 | TGTGCCAGTAGTATTTCTCCCGGGCCCCCTTACGAGCAGTACTTC | CASSISPGPPYEQYF
TRBD1 | NA | TRBJ2-3 | TRBV4-3 | TGCGCCAGCAGCCAACGTACAGGGGTAGATACGCAGTATTTT | CASSQRTGVDTQYF
TRBD1 | NA | TRBJ2-2 | TRBV5-1 | TGCGCCAGCAGCTTGGGACAGGGCATCCCCGGGGAGCTGTTTTTT | CASSLGQGIPGELFF
NA | few | TRBJ2-7 | TRBV19 | TGTGCCAGTAGGAACCACTACGAGCAGTACTTC | CASRNHYEQYF
TRBD2 | NA | TRBJ2-4 | TRBV18 | TGTGCCAGCTCACCACCTGGGACTAGCGGGGGGAAAAACATTCAGTACTTC | CASSPPGTSGGKNIQYF
NA | NA | TRBJ1-4 | TRBV4-3 | TGCGCCAGCAGCCGGAGGGCCGACAGTAATGAAAAACTGTTTTTT | CASSRRADSNEKLFF
TRBD1 | NA | TRBJ1-5 | TRBV28 | TGTGCCAGCAGTTTCCATCGCTCAGGGGGGAATCAGCCCCAGCATTTT | CASSFHRSGGNQPQHF
NA | NA | TRBJ2-2 | TRBV7-2 | TGTGCCAGCAGCCTTTACACGAACACCGGGGAGCTGTTTTTT | CASSLYTNTGELFF
NA | NA | TRBJ1-5 | TRBV14 | TGTGCCAGCAGCCAAAGGGGCCAGCCCCAGCATTTT | CASSQRGQPQHF
NA | once | TRBJ1-2 | TRBV10-1 | TGCGCCAGCAGTCGAAAAAACTATGGCTACACCTTC | CASSRKNYGYTF
NA | NA | TRBJ2-3 | TRBV28 | TGTGCCAGCAGTTTAGGGGCTGACATTGGAGATACGCAGTATTTT | CASSLGADIGDTQYF
NA | few | TRBJ2-7 | TRBV3-1/TRBV3-2 | TGTGCCAGCAGCACACAGCCCGACAGTGAGCAGTACTTC | CASSTQPDSEQYF
TRBD2 | NA | TRBJ2-1 | TRBV10-2 | TGCGCCAGCATCCCCGCATCCCGGGAGGAACACAATGAGCAGTTCTTC | CASIPASREEHNEQFF
NA | NA | TRBJ2-3 | TRBV27 | TGTGCCAGCAGTCCCAGTAGAGACACAGATACGCAGTATTTT | CASSPSRDTDTQYF
NA | NA | TRBJ2-3 | TRBV3-1/TRBV3-2 | TGTGCCAGCAGCCAAGCTAGACGGGGACGCACAGATACGCAGTATTTT | CASSQARRGRTDTQYF
TRBD1 | NA | TRBJ1-5 | TRBV7-9 | TGTGCCAGCAGCTTAGGAACAGGGGCCCCAAGGGCCCAGCATTTT | CASSLGTGAPRAQHF
NA | NA | TRBJ2-5 | TRBV5-1 | TGCGCCAGCAGCTTGGTGGCGGAAGAGACCCAGTACTTC | CASSLVAEETQYF
NA | NA | TRBJ2-5 | TRBV7-2 | TGTGCCAGCAGCCAACGCCTAGTCCAAGAGACCCAGTACTTC | CASSQRLVQETQYF
TRBD1 | NA | TRBJ1-2 | TRBV27 | TGTGCCAGCAGTCTCGGACAGGGCGATGGCTACACCTTC | CASSLGQGDGYTF
NA | NA | TRBJ2-1 | TRBV28 | TGTGCCAGCAGTTTAAGGCTAGGGGTTAATGAGCAGTTCTTC | CASSLRLGVNEQFF
NA | NA | TRBJ2-2 | TRBV7-3 | TGTGCCAGCAGCTCAGGAGCCGGGGAGCTGTTTTTT | CASSSGAGELFF